This TCR beta chain emerged from a study of blood T cell repertoires in COVID-19 (dated by TCRdb to 2020 to 2021). Some background on the complete study: The collaborator samples originated in the United States, Italy and Spain and spanned the acute and convalescent phases of COVID-19. The material from the prospective study consisted of cDNA or gDNA derived from T cells, B-cell-depleted T cells, or PBMCs. Subjects who had been exposed to COVID-19, were actively infected with it, or had recovered from it provided the deeply sampled blood TCRbeta repertoires that made up the dataset. The repertoires were released in a freely available public database meant as a resource for research on the immune response to SARS-CoV-2. Samples came from the ongoing ImmuneRACE study (first 160 participants) plus 1,254 subjects from 6 global collaborators. Sample metadata almost always included a de-identified subject ID, COVID-19 status, age in years and sex. HLA class I and class II types, where available, came from metadata supplied by the sample provider rather than from assay-based typing.

In the case of this clone: Its specific antigen is unknown. Per-base quality was not reported, and no clone a single base away is much larger than it.

TCRbeta CDR3 regions were amplified from genomic DNA by means of the immunoSEQ Assay, a bias-controlled multiplex PCR. In the paper's pipeline: Nucleated cell counts per sample were estimated from amplification of reference gene primers within the assay. To quantify the absolute abundance of each unique TCRbeta CDR3 rearrangement, sequence reads were collapsed and filtered. For each sample, productive Simpson clonality was calculated as the square root of Simpson's diversity index across productive rearrangements. This immuneACCESS table, as held by TCRdb, lists in-frame sequences with V and J called but not all clones. Of the missing ones, under half trace to an unresolved V gene in checked studies; the others have no known cause. That table supplies the V and J calls and clone size; D and trimming were determined from the DNA. The sample records approximately 280,000 clones, approximately 81% of which are singletons. The top ten clonotypes cover under 3% of the sample.

Enrolling through a virtual design, the prospective study's participants ranged in age from roughly 18 to 90 years and lived across roughly 24 United States geographic areas. In the prospective study, participants were assigned to cohorts based on the clinical history participants reported in a screening survey and a study questionnaire. ImmuneRACE Cohort 3 recovered participants were defined by two consecutive negative NP/OP PCR tests, healthcare professional clearance, or symptom resolution. In the prospective study, mobile phlebotomists collected whole blood, serum and a nasopharyngeal or oropharyngeal swab from each participant. Additional blood draws and questionnaires over an approximately two-month period could optionally be provided by prospective study participants. Prospective study blood samples were shipped either frozen or at room temperature before DNA extraction. CDR1 and CDR2 (SGHNT, YYREEE) derive from the germline V gene (reference sequence). V is pruned by 4 bases and J by 4 bases, leaving 7 bases of the junction without a gene match. The CDR3 spans 14 residues, from the cysteine through the phenylalanine. Just the 42-base CDR3 DNA is kept, in frame starting at base 1.

Beyond this particular receptor, the publication reports: How much clinical and demographic metadata was included differed by source and by participant, and the metadata was provided uncurated.

The chain uses TRBV5-4 and TRBJ1-2; 7 central nucleotides agree with TRBD1. What was sequenced was PBMCs or T cells enriched from blood (not recorded which). The source of this sequence is a woman between 45 and 60 years old who had recovered from COVID-19. The bases are TGTGCCAGCAGCGCATTACAGGGGACCTATGGCTACACCTTC. This translates into CASSALQGTYGYTF.